This T cell receptor (beta chain) was recorded in a study of siplizumab effects on memory and regulatory T cells. The ends were cut back, 7 bases at V and 5 bases at J, with 11 bases in the middle. The CDR3 runs 12 residues. Germline lookup yields CDR1 LNHDA and CDR2 SQIVND (reference sequence). Study-level results: In unstimulated cells, naive T cells appeared more diverse than memory T cells and seemed major alloresponse contributors. Naive versus memory phenotype went unassigned for roughly 80-96% of proliferating CD4+ or CD8+ clones. Siplizumab significantly lowered the alloreactive sequences that could be traced to unstimulated CD4+ memory cells. The average Treg-derived proportion among mappable alloreactive CD4+ clones was less than 80% with siplizumab versus about 28% in controls.

This clone was picked up one time. The target antigen is unknown. Only in-frame clones appear in the TCRdb table, and some are missing; sequencing was by immunoSEQ multiplex PCR. The sample has about 87,000 clones, approximately 95% seen once. The material sequenced was non-Treg CD4+ T cells sorted from blood. The chain carries TRBV19 and TRBJ2-5; TRBD2 might be the D (6 bases). This clonotype originated in a human donor in good health. CDR3 residues: CASNPGGETQYF. The DNA of the CDR3 is TGTGCCAGTAATCCTGGGGGGGAGACCCAGTACTTC.